A single sample is the source of the 14 T cell receptor beta chains below, sequenced in a study of shared clonotypes between healthy human individuals. Assay used: immunoSEQ multiplex PCR; TCRdb lists only in-frame clones, some missing. The data contain around 620,000 clones, 90% to 95% of them seen just once; the ten biggest clones take up 0.095% to 0.14%. Naive CD8 cells, CD45RO-negative and positively selected for CCR7, excluded terminally differentiated effector memory CD45RA+ cells. Sample: naive CD8+ T cells sorted from blood. These receptors originate from a woman younger than 45 in good health.

The J gene is TRBJ1-1, the V gene TRBV6-5; D not resolved. Germline-derived CDR1 and CDR2 are MNHEY and SVGAGI. Trimming stripped 3 bases from V and 1 base from J, with 12 bases between. The CDR3 runs to 15 residues. DNA for the CDR3: TGTGCCAGCAGTTATACGGCAGGATGGAACACTGAAGCTTTCTTT. Its translation is CASSYTAGWNTEAFF.

The V and J genes are TRBV4-1 and TRBJ2-7, with a tentative D call TRBD1 (6 bases). The CDR3 contains 18 residues. Trimming removed 1 base at V and 4 bases at J, with 23 bases between. Germline V gene data show CDR1 as MGHRA and CDR2 as YSYEKL. The CDR3 is CASSQGAPTGRGSYEQYF. The CDR3 DNA sequence: TGCGCCAGCAGCCAAGGTGCCCCGACAGGCCGAGGATCGTACGAGCAGTACTTC.

V is TRBV29-1 and J is TRBJ2-1; D possibly corresponds to TRBD1 (6 bases). Germline CDR1 SQVTM, CDR2 ANQGSEA. Trimming shortened V by 4 bases and J by 2 bases, and 9 bases separated the two germline ends. This CDR3 spans 13 amino acids. The CDR3 reads CSVVTGTYNEQFF. For the CDR3, the DNA is TGCAGCGTTGTGACAGGAACCTACAATGAGCAGTTCTTC.

The gene calls are TRBV27 and TRBJ1-1, with TRBD1 matching 8 bases. J gave up 5 bases and V 6 bases, and 2 bases lay outside the gene matches. The germline V gene has CDR1 MNHEY and CDR2 SMNVEV (reference sequence). This CDR3 spans 12 amino acids. DNA of the CDR3: TGTGCCAGCAGGACAGGGGAGACTGAAGCTTTCTTT. This translates into CASRTGETEAFF.

CDR3 residues: CASSQTGVAKNIQYF. CDR3 DNA: TGCGCCAGCAGCCAAACAGGGGTGGCCAAAAACATTCAGTACTTC. The V call is TRBV4-1, the J call TRBJ2-4; TRBD1 aligns across 7 bases. Germline-derived CDR1 and CDR2 are MGHRA and YSYEKL. The CDR3 length is 15 residues. The junction had 2 bases not matched to a gene; V was cut back by 2 bases and J by 1 base.

The rearrangement joins TRBV5-6 to TRBJ2-3; D is unclear. The length of the CDR3 is 14 residues. Germline assignment: CDR1 SGHDT and CDR2 YYEEEE. V lost 4 bases to trimming and J lost 0 bases, with 9 bases between them. Written as DNA, the CDR3 is TGTGCCAGCAGCCCAGGAACGAGCACAGATACGCAGTATTTT. Residues: CASSPGTSTDTQYF.

In this sample, this clone turned up once. Other DNA sequences in this sample translate to the same CDR3. V gene TRBV28 combines with J gene TRBJ2-7; 10 nucleotides agree with TRBD1. This CDR3 spans 14 amino acids. From germline, CDR1 is MDHEN and CDR2 SYDVKM. Germline trimming cut 4 bases from V and 1 base from J; bases unmatched to any gene: 1. This CDR3 is CASSWTGGSYEQYF. As DNA, the CDR3 is TGTGCCAGCAGTTGGACAGGGGGTTCCTACGAGCAGTACTTC.

The chain has TRBV19 and TRBJ2-5; TRBD2 matches 7 bases. CDR1 is LNHDA and CDR2 is SQIVND in the germline V gene (reference sequence). The J segment lost 11 bases and the V segment lost 3 bases, leaving 15 bases of the junction unmatched. The CDR3 is 15 residues long. The CDR3 protein is CASSIDPREQQEQYF. CDR3 coding DNA: TGTGCCAGTAGTATTGATCCGCGGGAGCAGCAAGAGCAGTACTTC.

The chain carries TRBV6-5 and TRBJ2-7; D possibly corresponds to TRBD1 (6 bases). The V and J ends lost 7 bases and 4 bases respectively, with 11 bases between them. The CDR3 is made up of 12 amino acids. Germline V gives CDR1 MNHEY, CDR2 SVGAGI. CDR3 coding DNA: TGTGCCAGCAAGGGGGACAAGTACGAGCAGTACTTC. Translated, it gives CASKGDKYEQYF.

Only one count was recorded for this clone. The rearrangement links TRBV5-1 to TRBJ2-3, with 7 bases matching TRBD2. The CDR3 is 13 amino acids. After removal of 3 bases from V and 5 bases from J, the junction contained 3 bases not matched to a gene. Germline CDR1 SGHRS, CDR2 YFSETQ. In nucleotides, the CDR3 is TGCGCCAGCAGCTGGGCGGGAGAAGATACGCAGTATTTT. Residues: CASSWAGEDTQYF.

V and J are TRBV21-1 and TRBJ2-1; no check of the table's D call, TRBD2, against the DNA was made. TRBV21-1 represents a pseudogene. This CDR3 is built from 19 residues. CDR3: CASSKKGVAGGPIYNEQFF. CDR3 coding DNA: TGTGCCAGCAGCAAAAAGGGAGTAGCGGGAGGGCCCATCTACAATGAGCAGTTCTTC.

J is TRBJ2-7 and V is TRBV30; TRBD1 agrees at 8 bases. V lost 4 bases and J lost 3; bases outside the gene matches: 8. Germline loops: CDR1 GTSNPN, CDR2 SVGIG (reference sequence). The CDR3 runs to 14 residues. CDR3 residues: CAWTPGTGVYEQYF. The CDR3 nucleotides read TGTGCCTGGACCCCGGGGACAGGCGTCTACGAGCAGTACTTC.

The V and J genes are TRBV10-1 and TRBJ2-1; the match to TRBD2 covers 8 bases. This CDR3 contains 16 residues. Trimming removed 3 bases from V and 2 bases from J; junction bases left unmatched: 6. CDR1 is WNHNN and CDR2 is SYGVQD in the germline V gene (reference sequence). The CDR3 nucleotides are TGCGCCAGCAGTGAATCCGGGAGGGAAACCTACAATGAGCAGTTCTTC. Its protein is CASSESGRETYNEQFF.

The CDR3: CASSEAGLAYEQYF. In nucleotides, the CDR3 is TGTGCCAGCAGCGAGGCGGGACTAGCCTACGAGCAGTACTTC. This chain joins TRBV5-6 and TRBJ2-7; 8 positions agree with TRBD2. V lost 4 bases, J lost 2 bases, and 5 bases stayed unmatched. The CDR3 contains 14 residues. Germline V gene sequence: CDR1 SGHDT, CDR2 YYEEEE.